This T cell receptor beta chain was retrieved from a study of cytomegalovirus exposure and HLA in healthy donors. Study-level results: Judged likely to be a sequencing artifact was a cluster of highly shared sequence variants. What a later analysis reportedly showed was that an Asian-associated ancestry cluster had fewer N-insertions than the roughly 720-donor mean. The authors enumerated roughly 160 TCR beta chains as linked to cytomegalovirus.

With 60 Vbeta and 13 Jbeta primers, the PCR was carried out. The data were produced by immunoSEQ multiplex PCR, yet TCRdb's version contains in-frame clones alone and is incomplete. The table shows about 170,000 clones, with approximately 84% occurring only once. Remarks on this clone: The antigen remains undetermined.

Germline V CDR1 and CDR2: MNHNY, SVGAGI (reference sequence). V was clipped by 4 bases and J by 4 bases, with 14 bases between them. The CDR3 has 15 amino acids. The J gene is TRBJ2-1, the V gene TRBV6-6; D may be TRBD2 (6 bases). The specimen sequenced was PBMCs. The receptor was isolated from a girl aged 5 to 17 in good health and CMV-seropositive. CDR3 region: CASSFRAGPYNEQFF. The CDR3, as DNA: TGTGCCAGCAGTTTTAGGGCGGGGCCTTACAATGAGCAGTTCTTC.